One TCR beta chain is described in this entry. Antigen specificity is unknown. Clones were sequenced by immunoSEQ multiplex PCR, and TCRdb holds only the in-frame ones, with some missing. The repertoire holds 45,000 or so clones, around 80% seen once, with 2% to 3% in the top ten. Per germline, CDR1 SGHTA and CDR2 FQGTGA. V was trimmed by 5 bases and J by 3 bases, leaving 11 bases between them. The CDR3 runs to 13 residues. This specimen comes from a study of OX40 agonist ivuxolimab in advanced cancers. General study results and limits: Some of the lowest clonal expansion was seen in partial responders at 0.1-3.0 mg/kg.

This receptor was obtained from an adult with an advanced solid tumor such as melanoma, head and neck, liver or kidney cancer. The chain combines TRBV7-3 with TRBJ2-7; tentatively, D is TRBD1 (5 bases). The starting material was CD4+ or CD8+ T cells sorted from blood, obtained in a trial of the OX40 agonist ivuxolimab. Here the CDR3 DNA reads TGTGCCAGCAGCAGAGACAGAGACTACGAGCAGTACTTC. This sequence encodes CASSRDRDYEQYF.